What follows are 20 T cell receptor beta chains derived from one specimen sequenced in a study of T cell responses to AZD1222 COVID-19 vaccine. Method: immunoSEQ multiplex PCR; TCRdb's copy keeps in-frame clones and lacks some. The table has 15,000 to 19,000 clones, about 87% seen once. The sequences come from peripheral blood, collected 28 days after the second AZD1222 dose. Every receptor here comes from an adult who received the AZD1222 COVID-19 vaccine.

The gene calls are TRBV5-5 and TRBJ2-3; D remains unclear. Trimming removed 0 bases at V and 4 bases at J, with 15 bases between. The CDR3 is 16 residues long. Per the germline V gene, CDR1 is SGHKS and CDR2 is YYEKEE (reference sequence). The CDR3 nucleotides read TGTGCCAGCAGCTTGGATTCCCGGGTACTGGCAGATACGCAGTATTTT. Translation gives CASSLDSRVLADTQYF.

This chain links TRBV5-4 with TRBJ2-3; D may be TRBD2 (6 bases). CDR3 length equals 18 residues. Germline V CDR1 and CDR2: SGHNT, YYREEE (reference sequence). V was clipped by 1 base and J by 0 bases, with 18 bases between them. CDR3 bases: TGTGCCAGCAGCTTGTCCAGGGACTTGCCAGGGAGCACAGATACGCAGTATTTT. This translates into CASSLSRDLPGSTDTQYF.

The rearrangement uses TRBV4-2 and TRBJ2-5; 14 positions match TRBD2. The CDR3 has 16 amino acids. Losses at the gene ends were 1 base for V and 2 bases for J; bases not matched to a gene: 0. CDR1 and CDR2 from the germline V gene are LGHNA and YNFKEQ. CDR3: CASSQGLAGGQETQYF. The CDR3 region has the DNA TGTGCCAGCAGCCAAGGACTAGCGGGGGGGCAAGAGACCCAGTACTTC.

The rearrangement joins TRBV18 to TRBJ1-1, with D unclear. The germline V gene has CDR1 KGHSH and CDR2 LQKENI. The CDR3 spans 14 residues. Trimming took off 6 bases at V and 5 bases at J, with 16 bases between the two ends. In DNA, the CDR3 is TGTGCCAGCTCCGCCGGGCCTCGGAATACTGAAGCTTTCTTT. Amino acid sequence: CASSAGPRNTEAFF.

The rearrangement uses TRBV9 and TRBJ1-2; 11 nucleotides agree with TRBD1. CDR1 SGDLS and CDR2 YYNGEE come from the germline V gene. This CDR3 region has 14 residues. V was pared by 4 bases and J by 8 bases, with 7 bases of the junction left unmatched. In DNA form, the CDR3 reads TGTGCCAGCAGCTCCGGACAGGGGGCGAGGGGCTACACCTTC. Translation: CASSSGQGARGYTF. The full variable domain, completed using reference TRBV9 and TRBJ1-2, is DSGVTQTPKHLITATGQRVTLRCSPRSGDLSVYWYQQSLDQGLQFLIQYYNGEERAKGNILERFSAQQFPDLHSELNLSSLELGDSALYFCASSSGQGARGYTFGSGTRLTVV.

The gene calls are TRBV28 and TRBJ2-7, with TRBD2 matching over 7 bases. The CDR3 has 13 residues. Per germline, CDR1 MDHEN and CDR2 SYDVKM. With V trimmed by 7 bases and J by 2 bases, 5 bases remained unmatched. CDR3 in amino acids: CASTMGGAYEQYF. The CDR3 DNA sequence: TGTGCCAGCACTATGGGGGGGGCCTACGAGCAGTACTTC.

Of note for this clone: A read error may account for a junction end that differs from germline. The V gene is TRBV7-2, the J gene TRBJ2-5, with D possibly called TRBD1 or TRBD2 (6 bases each). Germline CDR1 SGHTA, CDR2 FQGNSA. The CDR3 totals 14 residues. The CDR3 nucleotides read TGTGCCAGCACCTTAGGGGGGCTGGGAGAGACCCAGTACTTC. This encodes CASTLGGLGETQYF.

The chain joins TRBV18 to TRBJ1-1; D not certain. Trimming shortened V by 5 bases and J by 1 base, and 14 bases separated the two germline ends. The germline CDR1 and CDR2 sequences are KGHSH and LQKENI. This CDR3 has 15 amino acids. The CDR3 nucleotides are TGTGCCAGCTCAATAGGTTGGGAGGCGAACACTGAAGCTTTCTTT. It yields the protein CASSIGWEANTEAFF.

The rearrangement joins TRBV5-4 to TRBJ2-7; 7 bases agree with TRBD1. Germline CDR1 SGHNT, CDR2 YYREEE (reference sequence). This CDR3 has 15 amino acids. The V and J ends lost 0 bases and 2 bases, in that order; junction bases with no gene match: 5. The CDR3 loop reads CASSLEGANTYEQYF. CDR3 in DNA: TGTGCCAGCAGCTTGGAGGGGGCGAACACCTACGAGCAGTACTTC.

About this clone: The germline gene is not matched at one end of the junction; a read error may be the cause. This rearrangement joins TRBV7-7 to TRBJ2-2, with D tentatively TRBD1 (5 bases). The V gene's germline CDR1 is SSHAT and CDR2 FNYEAQ (reference sequence). This CDR3 comprises 16 residues. CDR3 sequence reads: CASSLEAGLNTGELFF. The CDR3 DNA follows: TGTGCTAGCAGCTTAGAGGCAGGGTTGAACACCGGGGAGCTGTTTTTT. The full variable domain, in which reference TRBV7-7 and TRBJ2-2 provide the parts outside the CDR3, is GAGVSQSPRYKVTKRGQDVTLRCDPISSHATLYWYQQALGQGPEFLTYFNYEAQPDKSGLPSDRFSAERPEGSISTLTIQRTEQRDSAMYRCASSLEAGLNTGELFFGEGSRLTVL.

V is TRBV18 and J is TRBJ2-7; D is unclear. The germline gives CDR1 KGHSH, CDR2 LQKENI. The CDR3 is 13 amino acids. Trimming took 0 bases from V and 4 from J, leaving 7 bases between them. CDR3 bases: TGTGCCAGCTCACCACCGACCCAGTACGAGCAGTACTTC. Its translation is CASSPPTQYEQYF.

This clone is deemed medium-sized. One end of the junction does not line up with germline, which may come from a read error. The chain is built from TRBV6-4 and TRBJ2-2; 10 positions agree with TRBD2. The CDR3 is 15 amino acids. CDR1 and CDR2 from the germline V gene are MRHNA and SNTAGT. The CDR3, as DNA: TGTGCCAGCAGTGTAACTAGCGGGAACGCCGGGGAGCTGTTTTTT. This codes for CASSVTSGNAGELFF.

V gene TRBV28 combines with J gene TRBJ1-2; 10 bases match TRBD1. Looked up from germline, CDR1 is MDHEN and CDR2 is SYDVKM. This CDR3 contains 15 residues. V trimming: 7 bases; J trimming: 3 bases; junction bases outside the gene matches: 8. The CDR3 is CASTSRGTGDYGYTF. DNA for the CDR3: TGTGCCAGCACCTCCAGGGGGACAGGGGACTATGGCTACACCTTC.

The CDR3 sequence: CASSLMAETYEQYF. CDR3 nucleotides: TGCGCCAGCAGCTTAATGGCAGAAACCTACGAGCAGTACTTC. V usage is TRBV5-1 and J usage is TRBJ2-7; D not certain. CDR1 SGHRS and CDR2 YFSETQ come from the germline V gene. V lost 2 bases to trimming and J lost 2 bases, with 11 bases between them. This CDR3 region has 14 residues.

The chain has TRBV7-9 and TRBJ1-1; TRBD1 matches at 10 bases. J gave up 2 bases and V 5 bases, and 11 bases lay outside the gene matches. Germline CDR1 and CDR2: SEHNR and FQNEAQ (reference sequence). The CDR3 length is 17 residues. The CDR3 here is CASSLDDRGPSNTEAFF. The CDR3, as DNA: TGTGCCAGCAGCCTTGACGACAGGGGGCCTTCTAACACTGAAGCTTTCTTT.

The J gene is TRBJ1-1, the V gene TRBV28, with no clear D. CDR3 size: 14 residues. Trimming removed 2 bases at V and 7 bases at J, with 14 bases between. Germline V gene data show CDR1 as MDHEN and CDR2 as SYDVKM. The CDR3 DNA reads as TGTGCCAGCAGTTTAACGGGAGAGAACCATGAAGCTTTCTTT. Protein: CASSLTGENHEAFF.

The gene calls are TRBV6-2 or TRBV6-3 and TRBJ1-2, with D maybe TRBD1 (5 bases). Germline-derived CDR1 and CDR2 are MNHEY and SVGEGT. V was pared by 2 bases and J by 4 bases, with 26 bases between. The CDR3 totals 19 residues. CDR3 protein: CASSYEWPGQNNLIYGYTF. The CDR3 nucleotides read TGTGCCAGCAGTTACGAATGGCCAGGGCAAAATAACTTAATCTATGGCTACACCTTC.

This clone came up a few times. The V gene is TRBV28, the J gene TRBJ1-1, with D unresolved. The germline V gene encodes CDR1 MDHEN and CDR2 SYDVKM. This CDR3 spans 13 amino acids. V lost 3 bases and J 1 base, leaving 6 bases between the germline ends. The CDR3 bases are TGTGCCAGCAGTTTTCAAGGGAACACTGAAGCTTTCTTT. It yields the protein CASSFQGNTEAFF.

In this sample, this clone turned up once. This sequence joins TRBV10-1 and TRBJ2-7; D perhaps matches TRBD2 (5 bases). Per germline, CDR1 WNHNN and CDR2 SYGVQD (reference sequence). V was cut by 3 bases and J by 2 bases, with 11 bases left in between. The CDR3 is 14 amino acids. The CDR3 DNA sequence: TGCGCCAGCAGTGACCAGCGGAACACCTACGAGCAGTACTTC. Translating gives CASSDQRNTYEQYF.

V is TRBV5-1 and J is TRBJ1-1, with no clear D. Germline-derived CDR1 and CDR2 are SGHRS and YFSETQ. The CDR3 has 13 amino acids. With 0 bases removed from V and 3 bases from J, the gap between germline ends came to 6 bases. DNA of the CDR3: TGCGCCAGCAGCTTGGAGTCTGACACTGAAGCTTTCTTT. Translating gives CASSLESDTEAFF.